This T cell receptor beta chain was sequenced during a study of blood T cells in healthy people across ages. With a J-beta primer mix and a sample-barcoded 5' primer, a second PCR ran about 7 to 12 cycles. From the 5' RACE reads, TCRdb called clonotypes with MiXCR, one entry per CDR3 protein. The sample records hundreds of thousands of distinct CDR3 sequences, roughly 53% being singletons. The CDR3 loop spans 17 amino acids. V trimming: 7 bases; J trimming: 0 bases; junction bases outside the gene matches: 11. CDR1 and CDR2 (germline): MGHDK, SYGVNS. This sequence joins TRBV25-1 and TRBJ2-2; 7 nucleotides match TRBD2. Sequencing was performed on blood. The TCR comes from a man in his fifties or sixties in good health. CDR3 nucleotide sequence: TGTGCCAGCACACAGATTTCTAGCGGAACGAACACCGGGGAGCTGTTTTTT. It is translated as CASTQISSGTNTGELFF.